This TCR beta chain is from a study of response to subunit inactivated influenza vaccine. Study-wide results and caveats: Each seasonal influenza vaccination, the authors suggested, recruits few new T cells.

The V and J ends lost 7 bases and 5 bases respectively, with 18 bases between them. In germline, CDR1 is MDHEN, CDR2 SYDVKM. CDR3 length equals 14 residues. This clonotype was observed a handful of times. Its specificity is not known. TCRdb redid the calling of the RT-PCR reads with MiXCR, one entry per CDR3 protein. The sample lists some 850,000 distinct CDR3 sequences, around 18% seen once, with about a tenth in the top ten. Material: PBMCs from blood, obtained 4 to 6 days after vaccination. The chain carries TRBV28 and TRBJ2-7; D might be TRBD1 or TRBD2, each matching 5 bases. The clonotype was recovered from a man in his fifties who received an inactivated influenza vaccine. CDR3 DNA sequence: TGTGCCAGCACGTCCGGGACCGCGCTCCACGAGCAGTACTTC. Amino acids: CASTSGTALHEQYF.